This TCR beta chain comes out of a study of blood T cell repertoires in COVID-19. Study context: The cDNA or gDNA used as material had been derived from T cells, B-cell-depleted T cells, or PBMCs.

Germline V gene sequence: CDR1 LNHDA, CDR2 SQIVND (reference sequence). Trimming at V came to 1 base and at J to 3 bases, leaving 2 bases not matched to a gene. There are 14 residues in the CDR3. How the authors handled the data: Reference gene primers were amplified, and this amplification served to estimate nucleated cell counts. TCRdb keeps only in-frame clones here, not all; method: immunoSEQ multiplex PCR. V and J calls and clone size are given by that table; D and trimming were obtained from the DNA. The repertoire has 250,000 or so clones, 70% to 90% of them found once; the top ten carry 3%. The chain links TRBV19 to TRBJ1-2; 7 bases map to TRBD1. The specimen sequenced was peripheral blood. This sequence originates from a man aged 18 to 35 with active or convalescent COVID-19. The CDR3 sequence is CASSIGDRYYGYTF. The CDR3 coding sequence is TGTGCCAGTAGTATAGGGGACAGATACTATGGCTACACCTTC.